The 5 T cell receptor beta chains reported below all come from one sample, sequenced in a study of chemoradiotherapy in HPV16-positive cancers. Only in-frame clones appear in the TCRdb table, and some are missing; sequencing was by immunoSEQ multiplex PCR. This sample has some 930 clones, with roughly nine tenths found just once. The source material was tumor tissue, sampled from a patient who underwent chemoradiotherapy. Receptors originate from a human donor with HPV-associated anogenital cancer.

This clone was recorded a few times. V and J are TRBV6-1 and TRBJ1-5; no clear D. CDR3 length equals 15 residues. The V gene lost 7 bases and the J gene lost 1 base, with 14 bases spanning the gap. Germline CDR1 and CDR2: MNHNS and SASEGT. The CDR3 is CASIIEDGSNQPQHF. The CDR3 DNA follows: TGTGCCAGCATAATAGAAGATGGGAGCAATCAGCCCCAGCATTTT.

The J gene is TRBJ2-5, the V gene TRBV6-5; 11 positions agree with TRBD2. The V gene's germline CDR1 is MNHEY and CDR2 SVGAGI. The CDR3 loop spans 15 amino acids. The trim removed 5 bases at V and 5 bases at J, leaving 7 bases unmatched. CDR3 DNA sequence: TGTGCCAGCAGTCGAACTAGCGGGGGAGGGGAGACCCAGTACTTC. Translation: CASSRTSGGGETQYF.

The V call is TRBV5-8, the J call TRBJ1-2; D uncertain. The CDR3 covers 14 residues. From germline, CDR1 is SGHTS and CDR2 YDEGEE. Trimming left V 1 base short and J 4 bases short, with 11 bases between. The CDR3 sequence: CASSLSRQIYGYTF. CDR3 coding DNA: TGTGCCAGCAGCTTGTCACGACAAATCTATGGCTACACCTTC.

The chain recombines TRBV4-3 with TRBJ1-2; TRBD1 might be the D (5 bases). Per germline, CDR1 LGHNA and CDR2 YSLEER. Trimming removed 4 bases from V and 0 bases from J, with 15 bases in between. The CDR3 is 16 amino acids. DNA of the CDR3: TGCGCCAGCAGCCCCCGTCGGGGGGGAGCTAACTATGGCTACACCTTC. Its protein product is CASSPRRGGANYGYTF.

V is TRBV4-2 and J is TRBJ2-7; D may be TRBD2 (6 bases). V shed 4 bases and J shed 0 bases, with 13 bases lying between them. The CDR3 has 15 residues. Looked up from germline, CDR1 is LGHNA and CDR2 is YNFKEQ. CDR3: CASSPTEGSSYEQYF. DNA of the CDR3: TGTGCCAGCAGCCCCACGGAGGGCAGCTCCTACGAGCAGTACTTC.